These T cell receptor beta chains were read from a single sample in a study of blood T cell repertoires in COVID-19. Sequencing was performed with immunoSEQ multiplex PCR; in TCRdb, only in-frame clones are kept and a portion is missing. The table shows tens of thousands of clones, with 70% to 90% occurring only once. Sequencing input: peripheral blood. The receptors were sampled from a man between 65 and 79 years old with active COVID-19. CDR3s include the opening cysteine and the closing phenylalanine or tryptophan. D genes are given only for firm matches. Size is stated for part of the rows, as once, few or many counts, or as a class when the clone is expanded.

. TRBJ1-2 TRBV28 . CASRTHRESNYGYTF TGTGCCAGCAGAACTCACAGGGAGTCTAACTATGGCTACACCTTC
. TRBJ2-2 TRBV10-2 TRBD2 CASTSGGAGETGELFF TGCGCCAGCACTAGCGGGGGGGCCGGGGAAACCGGGGAGCTGTTTTTT
. TRBJ1-5 TRBV19 . CASRNRDYSNQPQHF TGTGCCAGTAGGAACAGGGACTATAGCAATCAGCCCCAGCATTTT
. TRBJ2-1 TRBV15 . CATSRDLAGYEQFF TGTGCCACCAGCAGAGATCTGGCGGGCTATGAGCAGTTCTTC
. TRBJ2-7 TRBV2 TRBD2 CASRETSGRAGEQYF TGTGCCAGCAGGGAAACTAGCGGGAGGGCGGGCGAGCAGTACTTC
. TRBJ1-5 TRBV2 TRBD1 CASRGTGGGNQPQHF TGTGCCAGCAGGGGGACAGGGGGTGGCAATCAGCCCCAGCATTTT
. TRBJ1-6 TRBV9 . CASSETIMDSPLHF TGTGCCAGCAGCGAGACAATCATGGATTCACCCCTCCACTTT
. TRBJ1-3 TRBV7-2 . CASMLTWSSGNTIYF TGTGCCAGCATGCTAACCTGGAGCTCTGGAAACACCATATATTTT
. TRBJ1-2 TRBV5-1 TRBD1 CASSRGQEIYGYTF TGCGCCAGCAGCAGGGGACAGGAGATCTATGGCTACACCTTC
. TRBJ2-3 TRBV14 . CASSQGVTRTLQDTQYF TGTGCCAGCAGCCAAGGAGTCACTAGGACCCTGCAGGATACGCAGTATTTT
. TRBJ1-2 TRBV19 . CASSPPGGIGYGYTF TGTGCCAGTAGTCCCCCCGGGGGAATAGGCTATGGCTACACCTTC
. TRBJ2-3 TRBV7-8 . CASSPGAGTPGRGQYF TGTGCCAGCAGCCCAGGGGCCGGGACCCCTGGTCGCGGGCAGTATTTT
. TRBJ1-2 TRBV29-1 . CSVESTGFRGGYTF TGCAGCGTTGAAAGTACAGGGTTTCGGGGTGGCTACACCTTC
. TRBJ2-1 TRBV12-3/TRBV12-4 . CASSFQGYNEQFF TGTGCCAGCAGTTTCCAGGGCTACAATGAGCAGTTCTTC
. TRBJ2-3 TRBV5-1 . CASSPSGPQVADTQYF TGCGCCAGCAGCCCCTCAGGGCCTCAGGTCGCAGATACGCAGTATTTT
. TRBJ2-4 TRBV2 . CASIRQGLAKNIQYF TGTGCCAGCATCAGACAGGGACTAGCCAAAAACATTCAGTACTTC
. TRBJ2-2 TRBV4-3 TRBD1 CASSQAFSRGSWTTGELFF TGCGCCAGCAGCCAAGCATTTAGCAGGGGGTCCTGGACCACCGGGGAGCTGTTTTTT
. TRBJ2-1 TRBV7-8 TRBD2 CASSRDGLAGVNEQFF TGTGCCAGCAGCCGGGATGGACTAGCGGGAGTTAATGAGCAGTTCTTC
. TRBJ2-3 TRBV7-9 . CASSLGDSLLRDTQYF TGTGCCAGCAGCTTAGGGGACTCGCTCTTGCGAGATACGCAGTATTTT
once TRBJ2-5 TRBV29-1 TRBD1 CSVERTGGTRETQYF TGCAGCGTTGAGAGGACAGGGGGAACGAGAGAGACCCAGTACTTC
. TRBJ2-7 TRBV6-5 TRBD1 CASRRGQGTSYEQYF TGTGCCAGCAGGAGGGGACAGGGAACCTCCTACGAGCAGTACTTC
few TRBJ2-2 TRBV5-1 . CASSLGASPMTGELFF TGCGCCAGCAGCTTAGGGGCCTCCCCAATGACCGGGGAGCTGTTTTTT
. TRBJ1-5 TRBV5-8 . CASSSYGGNQPQHF TGTGCCAGCAGCTCTTACGGAGGCAATCAGCCCCAGCATTTT
. TRBJ2-3 TRBV11-3 TRBD2 CASSRLAGGHGDTQYF TGTGCCAGCAGCCGACTAGCGGGGGGGCATGGAGATACGCAGTATTTT
few TRBJ1-5 TRBV5-1 . CASSLGPQLGQPQHF TGCGCCAGCAGCCTGGGACCTCAACTAGGTCAGCCCCAGCATTTT